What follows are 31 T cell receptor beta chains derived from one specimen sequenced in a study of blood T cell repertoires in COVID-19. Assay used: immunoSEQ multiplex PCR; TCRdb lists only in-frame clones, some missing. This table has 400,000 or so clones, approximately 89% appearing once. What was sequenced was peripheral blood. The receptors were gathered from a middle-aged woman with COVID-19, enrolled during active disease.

The CDR3 DNA follows: TGTGCCAGCAGGGGCTCACGTCTGGGGAACACTGAAGCTTTCTTT. Residues: CASRGSRLGNTEAFF. V is TRBV2 and J is TRBJ1-1, with D uncertain. This CDR3 has 15 amino acids. The V and J ends lost 6 bases and 1 base respectively, with 15 bases between them. In germline, CDR1 is SNHLY, CDR2 FYNNEI. Full variable domain (rest looked up from reference TRBV2 and TRBJ1-1): EPEVTQTPSHQVTQMGQEVILRCVPISNHLYFYWYRQILGQKVEFLVSFYNNEISEKSEIFDDQFSVERPDGSNFTLKIRSTKLEDSAMYFCASRGSRLGNTEAFFGQGTRLTVV.

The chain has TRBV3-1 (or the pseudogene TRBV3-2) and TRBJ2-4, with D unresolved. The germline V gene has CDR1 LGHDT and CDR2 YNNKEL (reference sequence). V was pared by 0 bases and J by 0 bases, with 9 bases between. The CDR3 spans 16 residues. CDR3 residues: CASSQERKIAKNIQYF. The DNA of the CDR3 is TGTGCCAGCAGCCAAGAGAGGAAGATAGCCAAAAACATTCAGTACTTC.

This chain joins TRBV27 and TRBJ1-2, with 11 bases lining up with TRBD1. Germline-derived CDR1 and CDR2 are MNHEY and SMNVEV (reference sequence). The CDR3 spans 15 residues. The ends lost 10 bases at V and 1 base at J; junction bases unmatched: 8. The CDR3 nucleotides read TGTGCCACCCGGGACAGGGGGATAAGTAACTATGGCTACACCTTC. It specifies CATRDRGISNYGYTF.

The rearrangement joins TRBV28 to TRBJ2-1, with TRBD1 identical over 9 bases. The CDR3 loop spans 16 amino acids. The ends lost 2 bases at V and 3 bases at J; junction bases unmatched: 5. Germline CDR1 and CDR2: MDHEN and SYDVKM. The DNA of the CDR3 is TGTGCCAGCAGTTTACTTTTGGGACAGGGCTACAATGAGCAGTTCTTC. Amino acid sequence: CASSLLLGQGYNEQFF.

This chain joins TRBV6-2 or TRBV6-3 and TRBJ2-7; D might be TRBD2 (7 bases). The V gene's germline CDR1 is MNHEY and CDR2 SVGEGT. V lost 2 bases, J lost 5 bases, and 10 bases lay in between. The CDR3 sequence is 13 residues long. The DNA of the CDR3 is TGTGCCAGCAGTTACAGGGGGAGGGACGAGCAGTACTTC. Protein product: CASSYRGRDEQYF.

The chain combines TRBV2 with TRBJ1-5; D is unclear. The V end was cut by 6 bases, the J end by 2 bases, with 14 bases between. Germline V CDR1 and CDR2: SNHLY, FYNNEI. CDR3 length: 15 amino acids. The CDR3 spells CASSGENLGNQPQHF. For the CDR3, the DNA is TGTGCCAGCAGCGGGGAGAATCTCGGCAATCAGCCCCAGCATTTT.

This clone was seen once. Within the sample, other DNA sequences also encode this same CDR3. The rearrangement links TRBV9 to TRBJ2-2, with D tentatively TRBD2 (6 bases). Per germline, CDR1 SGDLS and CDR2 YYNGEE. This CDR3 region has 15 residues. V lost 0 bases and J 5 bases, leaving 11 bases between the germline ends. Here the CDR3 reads CASSVVPGGTGELFF. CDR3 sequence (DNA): TGTGCCAGCAGCGTAGTTCCAGGAGGGACCGGGGAGCTGTTTTTT.

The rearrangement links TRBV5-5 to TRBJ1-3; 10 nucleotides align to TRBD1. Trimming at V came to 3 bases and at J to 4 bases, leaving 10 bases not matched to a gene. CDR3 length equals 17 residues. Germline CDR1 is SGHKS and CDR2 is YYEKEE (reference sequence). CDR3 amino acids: CASSSTGTGVVGNTIYF. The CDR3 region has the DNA TGTGCCAGCAGCTCCACGGGGACAGGGGTCGTGGGAAACACCATATATTTT.

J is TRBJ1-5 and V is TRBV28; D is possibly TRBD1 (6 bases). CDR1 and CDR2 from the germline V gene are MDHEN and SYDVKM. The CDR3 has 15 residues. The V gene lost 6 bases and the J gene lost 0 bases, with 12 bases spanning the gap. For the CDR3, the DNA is TGTGCCAGCAGATATGGACAGTTTAGCAATCAGCCCCAGCATTTT. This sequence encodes CASRYGQFSNQPQHF. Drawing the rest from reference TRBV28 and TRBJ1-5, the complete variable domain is DVKVTQSSRYLVKRTGEKVFLECVQDMDHENMFWYRQDPGLGLRLIYFSYDVKMKEKGDIPEGYSVSREKKERFSLILESASTNQTSMYLCASRYGQFSNQPQHFGDGTRLSIL.

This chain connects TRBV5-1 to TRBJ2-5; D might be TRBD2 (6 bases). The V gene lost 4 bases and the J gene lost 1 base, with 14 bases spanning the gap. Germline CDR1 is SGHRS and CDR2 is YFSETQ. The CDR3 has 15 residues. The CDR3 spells CASSAGLRPQETQYF. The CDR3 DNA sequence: TGCGCCAGCAGCGCGGGGCTCAGACCCCAAGAGACCCAGTACTTC.

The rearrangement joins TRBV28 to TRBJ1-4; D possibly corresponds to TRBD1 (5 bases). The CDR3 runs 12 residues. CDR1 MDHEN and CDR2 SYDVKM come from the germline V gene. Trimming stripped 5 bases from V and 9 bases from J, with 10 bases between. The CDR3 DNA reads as TGTGCCAGCAGTCTACAGGCCCAAAAACTGTTTTTT. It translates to CASSLQAQKLFF.

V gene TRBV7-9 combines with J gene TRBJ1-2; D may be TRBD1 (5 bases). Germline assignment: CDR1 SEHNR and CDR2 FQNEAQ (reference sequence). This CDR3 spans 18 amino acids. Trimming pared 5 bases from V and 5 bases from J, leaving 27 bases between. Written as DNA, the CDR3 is TGTGCCAGCAGCCCGCCCGAGGCAGGGAACTACTGGCTTTATGGCTACACCTTC. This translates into CASSPPEAGNYWLYGYTF.

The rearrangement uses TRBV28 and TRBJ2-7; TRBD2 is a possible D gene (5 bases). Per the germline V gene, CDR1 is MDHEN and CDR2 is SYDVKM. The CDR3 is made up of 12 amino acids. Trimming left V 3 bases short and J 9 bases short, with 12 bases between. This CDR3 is CASSFRGLGQYF. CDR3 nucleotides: TGTGCCAGCAGTTTTCGCGGGCTAGGGCAGTACTTC.

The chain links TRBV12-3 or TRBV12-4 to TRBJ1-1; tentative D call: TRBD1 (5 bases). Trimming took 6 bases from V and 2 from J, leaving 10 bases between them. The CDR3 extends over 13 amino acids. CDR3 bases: TGTGCCAGCAGGAGGGACTTCAACACTGAAGCTTTCTTT. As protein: CASRRDFNTEAFF.

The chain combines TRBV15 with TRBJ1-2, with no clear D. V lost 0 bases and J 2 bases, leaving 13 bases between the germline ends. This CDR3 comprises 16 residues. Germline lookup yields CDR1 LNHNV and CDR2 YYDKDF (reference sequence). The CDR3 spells CATSRDYEGWNYGYTF. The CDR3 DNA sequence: TGTGCCACCAGCAGAGATTATGAGGGTTGGAACTATGGCTACACCTTC.

CDR3: CASSMRAEAFF. CDR3 bases: TGTGCCAGCAGCATGCGAGCTGAAGCTTTCTTT. V gene TRBV7-9 combines with J gene TRBJ1-1; D remains ambiguous. Per germline, CDR1 SEHNR and CDR2 FQNEAQ (reference sequence). The V and J ends lost 5 bases and 6 bases respectively, with 7 bases between them. This CDR3 region has 11 residues.

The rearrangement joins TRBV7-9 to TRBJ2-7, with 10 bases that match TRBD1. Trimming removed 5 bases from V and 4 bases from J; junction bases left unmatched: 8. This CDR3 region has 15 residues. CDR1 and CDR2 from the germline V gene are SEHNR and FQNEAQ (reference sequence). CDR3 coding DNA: TGTGCCAGCAGCCCCGGCTGGACAGGGGGTTACGAGCAGTACTTC. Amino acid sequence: CASSPGWTGGYEQYF.

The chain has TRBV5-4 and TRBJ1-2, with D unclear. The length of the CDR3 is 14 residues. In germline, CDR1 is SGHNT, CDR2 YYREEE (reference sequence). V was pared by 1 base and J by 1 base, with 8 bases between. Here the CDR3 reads CASSLPQNNYGYTF. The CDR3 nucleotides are TGTGCCAGCAGCTTGCCTCAGAATAACTATGGCTACACCTTC.

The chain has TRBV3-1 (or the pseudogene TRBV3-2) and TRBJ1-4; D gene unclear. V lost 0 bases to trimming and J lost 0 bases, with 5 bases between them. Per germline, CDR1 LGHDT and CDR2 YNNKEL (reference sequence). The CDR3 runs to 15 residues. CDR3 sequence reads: CASSQDLPTNEKLFF. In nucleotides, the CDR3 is TGTGCCAGCAGCCAAGATCTTCCAACTAATGAAAAACTGTTTTTT.

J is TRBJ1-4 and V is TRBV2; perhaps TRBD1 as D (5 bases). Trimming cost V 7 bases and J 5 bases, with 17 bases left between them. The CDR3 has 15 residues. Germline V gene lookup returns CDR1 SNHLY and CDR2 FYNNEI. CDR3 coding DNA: TGTGCCAGCACCCTGAGGCAGGGATTAAATGAAAAACTGTTTTTT. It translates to CASTLRQGLNEKLFF.

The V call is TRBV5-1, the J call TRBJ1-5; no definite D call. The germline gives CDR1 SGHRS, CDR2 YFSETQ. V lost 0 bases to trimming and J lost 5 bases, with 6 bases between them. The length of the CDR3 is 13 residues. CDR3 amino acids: CASSLVSDQPQHF. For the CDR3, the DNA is TGCGCCAGCAGCTTGGTGTCGGATCAGCCCCAGCATTTT.

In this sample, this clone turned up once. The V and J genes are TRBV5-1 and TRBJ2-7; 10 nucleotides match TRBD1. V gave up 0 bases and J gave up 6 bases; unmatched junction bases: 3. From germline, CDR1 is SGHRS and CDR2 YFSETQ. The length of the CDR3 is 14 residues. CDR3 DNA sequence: TGCGCCAGCAGCTTGGAGGACAGGGGGGGCGAGCAGTACTTC. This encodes CASSLEDRGGEQYF.

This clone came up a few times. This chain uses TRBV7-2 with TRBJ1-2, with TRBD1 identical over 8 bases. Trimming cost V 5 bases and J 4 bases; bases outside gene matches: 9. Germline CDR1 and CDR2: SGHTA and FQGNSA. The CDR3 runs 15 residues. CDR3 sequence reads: CASSLSGGSSYGYTF. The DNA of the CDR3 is TGTGCCAGCAGCCTCTCAGGGGGCTCGAGCTATGGCTACACCTTC.

CDR3: CASNRDSTNEKLFF. CDR3 bases: TGTGCCAGCAATCGGGACTCAACTAATGAAAAACTGTTTTTT. The genes are TRBV2 and TRBJ1-4; perhaps TRBD1 as D (5 bases). With 7 bases removed from V and 0 bases from J, the gap between germline ends came to 9 bases. This CDR3 is 14 amino acids long. CDR1 SNHLY and CDR2 FYNNEI come from the germline V gene.

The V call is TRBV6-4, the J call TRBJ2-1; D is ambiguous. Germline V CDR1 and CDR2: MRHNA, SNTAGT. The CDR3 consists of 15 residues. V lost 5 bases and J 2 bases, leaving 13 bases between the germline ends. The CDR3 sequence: CASSPIFGPYNEQFF. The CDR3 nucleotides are TGTGCCAGCAGTCCCATTTTTGGGCCCTACAATGAGCAGTTCTTC.

CDR3 coding DNA: TGTGCCAGCAGGCCCTCCCCCAGGAGGGAAAAACTGTTTTTT. Encoded protein: CASRPSPRREKLFF. The chain employs TRBV28 and TRBJ1-4; D uncertain. Trimming removed 6 bases from V and 8 bases from J, with 16 bases in between. The length of the CDR3 is 14 residues. Germline CDR1 MDHEN, CDR2 SYDVKM.

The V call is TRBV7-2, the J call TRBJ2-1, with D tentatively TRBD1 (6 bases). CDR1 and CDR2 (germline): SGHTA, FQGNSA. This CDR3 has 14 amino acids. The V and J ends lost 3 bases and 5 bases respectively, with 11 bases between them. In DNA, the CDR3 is TGTGCCAGCAGCTTTTGGGGGCTCGACAATGAGCAGTTCTTC. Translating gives CASSFWGLDNEQFF.

The DNA for the CDR3 is TGTGCCAGCAGTTACTCGAGACAGGGAGGCGTGAACGAAAAACTGTTTTTT. This codes for CASSYSRQGGVNEKLFF. The J gene is TRBJ1-4, the V gene TRBV6-2 or TRBV6-3; 7 bases fit TRBD1. Germline values: CDR1 MNHEY, CDR2 SVGEGT. V lost 0 bases and J lost 8; bases outside the gene matches: 12. This CDR3 spans 17 amino acids.

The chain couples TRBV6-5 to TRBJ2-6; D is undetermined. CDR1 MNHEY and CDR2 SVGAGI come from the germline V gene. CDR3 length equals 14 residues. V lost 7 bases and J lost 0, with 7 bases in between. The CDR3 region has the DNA TGTGCCAGCATGGCATCCTCTGGGGCCAACGTCCTGACTTTC. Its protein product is CASMASSGANVLTF.

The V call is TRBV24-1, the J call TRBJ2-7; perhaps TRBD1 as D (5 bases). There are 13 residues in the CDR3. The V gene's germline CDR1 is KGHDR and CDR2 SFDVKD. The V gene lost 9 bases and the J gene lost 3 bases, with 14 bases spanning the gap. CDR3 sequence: CATQGVDLYEQYF. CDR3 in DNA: TGTGCCACCCAGGGCGTAGATCTCTACGAGCAGTACTTC.

The CDR3 here is CASSLGGEVYEQYF. The CDR3 nucleotides read TGCGCCAGCAGCTTGGGAGGGGAGGTTTACGAGCAGTACTTC. The chain joins TRBV5-1 to TRBJ2-7, with a weak D call TRBD2 (6 bases). Germline values: CDR1 SGHRS, CDR2 YFSETQ. Trimming took 0 bases from V and 4 from J, leaving 11 bases between them. The CDR3 is made up of 14 amino acids. The variable domain in full, with the rest retrieved from reference TRBV5-1 and TRBJ2-7, is KAGVTQTPRYLIKTRGQQVTLSCSPISGHRSVSWYQQTPGQGLQFLFEYFSETQRNKGNFPGRFSGRQFSNSRSEMNVSTLELGDSALYLCASSLGGEVYEQYFGPGTRLTVT.